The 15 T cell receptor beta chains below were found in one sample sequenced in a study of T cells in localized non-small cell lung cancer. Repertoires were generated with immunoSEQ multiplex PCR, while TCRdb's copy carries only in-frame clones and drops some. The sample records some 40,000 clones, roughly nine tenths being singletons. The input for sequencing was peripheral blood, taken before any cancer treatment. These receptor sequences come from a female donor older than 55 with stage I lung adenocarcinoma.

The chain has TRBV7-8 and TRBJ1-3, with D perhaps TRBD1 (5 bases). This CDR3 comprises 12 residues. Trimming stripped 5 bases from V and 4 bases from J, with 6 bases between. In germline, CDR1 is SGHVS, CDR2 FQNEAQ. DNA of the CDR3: TGTGCCAGCAGCCGACAGGGAAACACCATATATTTT. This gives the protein CASSRQGNTIYF.

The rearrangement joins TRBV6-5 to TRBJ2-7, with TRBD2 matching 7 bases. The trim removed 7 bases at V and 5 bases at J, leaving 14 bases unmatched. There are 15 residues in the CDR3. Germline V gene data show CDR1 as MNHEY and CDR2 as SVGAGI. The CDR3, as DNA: TGTGCCAGCACACCCCCGCGGGGAGGGAACCACGAGCAGTACTTC. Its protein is CASTPPRGGNHEQYF.

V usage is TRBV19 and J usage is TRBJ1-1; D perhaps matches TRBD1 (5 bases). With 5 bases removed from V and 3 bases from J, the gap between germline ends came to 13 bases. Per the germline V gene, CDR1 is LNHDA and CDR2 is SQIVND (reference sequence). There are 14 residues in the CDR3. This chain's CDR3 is CASSAGRGDTEAFF. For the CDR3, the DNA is TGTGCCAGTAGTGCTGGTCGGGGGGACACTGAAGCTTTCTTT.

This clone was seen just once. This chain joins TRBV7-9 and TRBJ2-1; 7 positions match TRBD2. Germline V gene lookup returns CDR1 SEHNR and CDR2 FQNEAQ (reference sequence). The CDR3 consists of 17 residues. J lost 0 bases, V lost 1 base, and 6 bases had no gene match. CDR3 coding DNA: TGTGCCAGCAGCTTAGTGGGGCGGGGGAGCTCCTACAATGAGCAGTTCTTC. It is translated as CASSLVGRGSSYNEQFF.

CDR3 region: CASRNKQLEQFF. As DNA, the CDR3 is TGTGCCAGTAGGAACAAGCAGCTCGAGCAGTTCTTC. The rearrangement joins TRBV19 to TRBJ2-1, with D unresolved. The CDR3 consists of 12 residues. The V end was cut by 6 bases, the J end by 10 bases, with 13 bases between. Germline CDR1 and CDR2: LNHDA and SQIVND (reference sequence).

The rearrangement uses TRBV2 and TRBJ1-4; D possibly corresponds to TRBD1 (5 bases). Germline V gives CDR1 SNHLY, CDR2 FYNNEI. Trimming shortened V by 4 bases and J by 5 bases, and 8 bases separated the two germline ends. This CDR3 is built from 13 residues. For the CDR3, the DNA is TGTGCCAGCAGTGGGGACCGAAATGAAAAACTGTTTTTT. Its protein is CASSGDRNEKLFF. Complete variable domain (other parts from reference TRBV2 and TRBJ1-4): EPEVTQTPSHQVTQMGQEVILRCVPISNHLYFYWYRQILGQKVEFLVSFYNNEISEKSEIFDDQFSVERPDGSNFTLKIRSTKLEDSAMYFCASSGDRNEKLFFGSGTQLSVL.

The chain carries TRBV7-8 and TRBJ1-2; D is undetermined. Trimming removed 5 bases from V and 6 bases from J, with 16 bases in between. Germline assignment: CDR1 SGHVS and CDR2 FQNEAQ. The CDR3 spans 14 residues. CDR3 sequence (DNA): TGTGCCAGCAGCCCCCGGGGAAGGTGGGATGGCTACACCTTC. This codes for CASSPRGRWDGYTF.

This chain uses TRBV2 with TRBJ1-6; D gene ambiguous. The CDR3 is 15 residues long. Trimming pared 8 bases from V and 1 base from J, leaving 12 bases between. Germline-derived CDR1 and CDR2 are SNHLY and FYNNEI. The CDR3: CASLPGWSYNSPLHF. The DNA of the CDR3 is TGTGCCAGCTTGCCCGGGTGGTCCTATAATTCACCCCTCCACTTT.

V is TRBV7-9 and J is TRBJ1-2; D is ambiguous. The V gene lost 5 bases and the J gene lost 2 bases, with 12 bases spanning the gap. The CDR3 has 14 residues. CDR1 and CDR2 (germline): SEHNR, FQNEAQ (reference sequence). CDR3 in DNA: TGTGCCAGCAGCCTAGGGCAGGCGAACTATGGCTACACCTTC. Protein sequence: CASSLGQANYGYTF.

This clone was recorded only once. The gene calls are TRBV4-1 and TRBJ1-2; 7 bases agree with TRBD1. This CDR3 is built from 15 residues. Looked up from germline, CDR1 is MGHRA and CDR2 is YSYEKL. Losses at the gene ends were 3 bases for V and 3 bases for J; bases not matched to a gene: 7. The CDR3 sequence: CASSQDPGTDYGYTF. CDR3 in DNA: TGCGCCAGCAGCCAGGACCCCGGGACAGACTATGGCTACACCTTC.

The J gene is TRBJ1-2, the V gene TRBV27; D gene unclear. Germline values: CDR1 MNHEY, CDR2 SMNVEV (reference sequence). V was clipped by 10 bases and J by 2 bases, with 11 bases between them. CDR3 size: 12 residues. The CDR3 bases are TGTGCCACGTTTGGCGCGAACTATGGCTACACCTTC. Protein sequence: CATFGANYGYTF.

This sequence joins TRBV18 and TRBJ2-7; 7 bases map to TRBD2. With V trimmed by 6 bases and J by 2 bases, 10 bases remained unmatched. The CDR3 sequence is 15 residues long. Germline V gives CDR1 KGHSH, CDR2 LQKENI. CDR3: CASSSGRVETYEQYF. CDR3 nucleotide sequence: TGTGCCAGCTCTTCAGGGAGGGTGGAAACCTACGAGCAGTACTTC.

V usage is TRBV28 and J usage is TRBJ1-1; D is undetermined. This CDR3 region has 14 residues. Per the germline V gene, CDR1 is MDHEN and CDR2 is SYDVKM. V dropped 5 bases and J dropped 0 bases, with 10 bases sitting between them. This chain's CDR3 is CASSPPSLNTEAFF. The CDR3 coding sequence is TGTGCCAGCAGTCCACCGAGCCTGAACACTGAAGCTTTCTTT.

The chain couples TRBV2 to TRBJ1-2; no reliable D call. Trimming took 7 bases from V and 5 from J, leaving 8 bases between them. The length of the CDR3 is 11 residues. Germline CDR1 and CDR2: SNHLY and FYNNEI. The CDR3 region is CASNVRYGYTF. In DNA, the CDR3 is TGTGCCAGCAACGTGAGGTATGGCTACACCTTC.

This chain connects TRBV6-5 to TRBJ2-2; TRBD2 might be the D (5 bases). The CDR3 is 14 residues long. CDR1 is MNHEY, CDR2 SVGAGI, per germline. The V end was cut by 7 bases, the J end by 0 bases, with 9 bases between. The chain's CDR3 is CASTTGTNTGELFF. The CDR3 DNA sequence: TGTGCCAGCACCACGGGGACGAACACCGGGGAGCTGTTTTTT.